Sequencing of this T cell receptor (beta chain) was carried out in a study of cytomegalovirus exposure and HLA in healthy donors. The PCR used 60 Vbeta and 13 Jbeta primers. Libraries were prepared by immunoSEQ multiplex PCR; TCRdb keeps only in-frame clonotypes and omits some of them. The top ten hold approximately 2.2% of the sample, which has 150,000 to 200,000 clones, roughly 83% seen once. The CDR3 is made up of 15 amino acids. The germline gives CDR1 SGHRS, CDR2 YFSETQ. Losses at the gene ends were 4 bases for V and 7 bases for J; bases not matched to a gene: 9. This clone was counted between two and nine times. Its antigen is unidentified. Study-wide findings and caveats: What was likely a sequencing artifact was a cluster of highly shared sequence variants. Among CMV-associated TCR beta chains, most appeared HLA-restricted in a later analysis.

The sequenced sample was PBMCs. J is TRBJ1-5 and V is TRBV5-1; TRBD1 aligns across 9 bases. The sequence derives from a woman aged 45-59 years in good health and CMV-seronegative. CDR3 in amino acids: CASSPQGTGQQPQHF. In nucleotides, the CDR3 is TGCGCCAGCAGCCCCCAAGGGACAGGGCAACAGCCCCAGCATTTT.